What follows describes a single T cell receptor beta chain. Its target antigen remains unknown. No per-base quality is available; no much larger clone lies one base away. The data derive from a study of relationships among human T cell subsets (dated by TCRdb to the early 2010s). Context from the whole study: Sequencing was performed on eight distinct blood T cell populations: pan T, CD8 cytotoxic, regulatory, Th1, Th2, naive plus transitional, activated and memory cells. Overall results and qualifications from the work: The considerable overlap in CDR3s among Th1, Th2 and regulatory T cells was taken as suggesting that cell fate choices are stochastic. V, D and J usage, CDR3 length and N-nucleotide additions showed no statistically significant differences among the seven subsets. Over 55% of CD8+ cytotoxic sequences were found to belong to clones with over 100 reads, whereas few such clones were observed in the regulatory and Th2 subsets. A CD4+CD8+ double-positive population could not be excluded by the bead-based sorting.

Th1 cells were collected as the CD4+CD25-CD294- flow-through after CD25, CD56 and CD294 bead selections. Miltenyi superparamagnetic beads coated with subset-specific monoclonal antibodies were used for isolation of the T cell subsets. Every T cell population was isolated from peripheral blood. Whole blood was subjected to Ficoll separation to obtain mononuclear cells, from which monocytes were subsequently depleted using anti-CD14 microbeads. Isolated cell populations were immediately resuspended in RNAprotect reagent. Relative to germline, V is 7 bases shorter and J is 7 bases shorter, with 19 bases between their ends. Per the germline V gene, LGHNA is the CDR1 and YNFKEQ is the CDR2. The CDR3 sequence holds 14 residues, the cysteine and phenylalanine included. Only the CDR3 part of the read is kept: 42 bases, read in frame from the first base. The method behind the library was multiplex PCR. For sequencing, a 454 GS FLX was employed. TCR alpha and beta CDR3 regions were amplified from mRNA by semiquantitative ARM-PCR. In ARM-PCR, tagged nested gene-specific primers were used first, and exponential amplification was then carried out by communal superprimers. Before the first-round PCR products went through the second amplification round, exonuclease was used to remove the nested primers. The amplicons were sequenced on the 454 platform, which can rapidly sequence millions of DNA fragments without cloning bias. A read mappable to both V and J germline segments was defined as an effective read. The published analysis was carried out like this. IRmap was used to assign reads to germline V, D and J segments, and IRmap relies on pyromap, a Smith-Waterman modification adapted to 454 sequencing errors. D-beta assignments were filtered using cutoffs set at the 99th percentile of alignment scores from simulated random sequences. CDR3 was defined as the amino acids between the conserved V-segment Y[YFLI]C motif and the J-segment [FW]GXGT motif. Repertoire diversity was estimated with a compound Poisson process model previously applied to large-scale EST data. A procedure for detecting cross-contamination was used to argue that sample contamination was not the source of the shared CDR3s. The public reads were quality trimmed at Q25 with fastp and then assembled into clones with MiXCR by TCRdb, keeping productive beta chains. One record per CDR3 amino acid sequence lists the most common genes and DNA. For this entry, the V and J calls and clone size follow TCRdb and not the study's own pipeline. The sample contains 10,000 to 15,000 distinct CDR3 sequences, around 70% of them found a single time. About 27% of the sample belongs to the ten largest clones.

The sequenced sample was CD4+ Th1 cells sorted from blood. The cell subset or site label, as the study defines it: CD4+CD25-CD294- T helper 1 cells. Rearrangement joined TRBV4-2 to TRBJ1-2; the D gene identity is not certain. The sequence came from a man aged 35 to 55 in good health. The DNA reads as follows: TGTGCCAGCACCAGGTTCGGGCTGCGCTTTGGCTACACCTTC. It codes for CASTRFGLRFGYTF.